These 27 T cell receptor beta chains came from one sample sequenced in a study of cytomegalovirus exposure and HLA in healthy donors. The PCR had 60 Vbeta and 13 Jbeta primers. This table comes from immunoSEQ multiplex PCR, and its TCRdb copy is limited to in-frame clones, with some not included. The table shows 150,000 to 200,000 clones, with approximately 80% occurring only once. The source material was PBMCs. These TCRs come from a girl aged 2-10 years in good health and CMV-seropositive.

This chain joins TRBV5-1 and TRBJ2-3, with D perhaps matching TRBD1 (7 bases). V was trimmed by 3 bases and J by 0 bases, leaving 14 bases between them. Germline V gene data show CDR1 as SGHRS and CDR2 as YFSETQ. This CDR3 is built from 16 residues. CDR3 sequence (DNA): TGCGCCAGCAGCTGGACCCAGGGGGGAAGCACAGATACGCAGTATTTT. This sequence encodes CASSWTQGGSTDTQYF.

This clone was counted ten times or more. V and J are TRBV9 and TRBJ2-2; weak D call: TRBD1 (6 bases). CDR3 length: 15 amino acids. Germline CDR1 SGDLS, CDR2 YYNGEE. The ends were cut back, 4 bases at V and 6 bases at J, with 16 bases in the middle. The CDR3 nucleotides read TGTGCCAGCAGCCTTACACGACAGGTCTCCGGGGAGCTGTTTTTT. This encodes CASSLTRQVSGELFF.

J is TRBJ1-4 and V is TRBV28; possibly TRBD1 for D (5 bases). The CDR3 covers 14 residues. Germline V gene lookup returns CDR1 MDHEN and CDR2 SYDVKM. The V end was cut by 6 bases, the J end by 4 bases, with 12 bases between. The CDR3 loop reads CASSFSDSNEKLFF. As DNA, the CDR3 is TGTGCCAGCAGCTTCTCTGACAGTAATGAAAAACTGTTTTTT.

The chain joins TRBV27 to TRBJ1-1; possible D gene TRBD1, 6 bases. Between the trimmed V and J ends, which lost 5 bases and 4 bases, there was a span of 14 bases. This CDR3 region has 14 residues. From germline, CDR1 is MNHEY and CDR2 SMNVEV (reference sequence). In nucleotides, the CDR3 is TGTGCCAGCAGTGATACCCGAGGGGGCACTGAAGCTTTCTTT. This gives the protein CASSDTRGGTEAFF.

The J gene is TRBJ2-7, the V gene TRBV15; TRBD2 might be the D (6 bases). CDR1 is LNHNV and CDR2 is YYDKDF in the germline V gene (reference sequence). The V end lost 8 bases, the J end lost 9 bases, and 20 bases lay between the germline ends. The CDR3 loop spans 13 amino acids. CDR3 in amino acids: CATAKRRETWQYF. CDR3 coding DNA: TGTGCCACCGCTAAACGCCGGGAGACTTGGCAGTACTTC.

The chain combines TRBV21-1 with TRBJ1-6; TRBD1 was called by the table and not checked on the DNA. TRBV21-1 represents a pseudogene. The CDR3 runs to 15 residues. CDR3 nucleotide sequence: TGTGCCAGCAGCCTCCGGGACACCCATAATTCACCCCTCCACTTT. Translating gives CASSLRDTHNSPLHF.

The chain uses TRBV7-9 and TRBJ1-2, with D possibly matching TRBD1 (6 bases). This CDR3 region has 14 residues. Germline assignment: CDR1 SEHNR and CDR2 FQNEAQ (reference sequence). Trimming removed 5 bases from V and 4 bases from J, with 14 bases in between. CDR3 loop: CASSTGTFRYGYTF. The CDR3 nucleotides read TGTGCCAGCAGCACCGGGACATTTCGCTATGGCTACACCTTC.

V usage is TRBV14 and J usage is TRBJ2-7; TRBD1 aligns across 10 bases. CDR3 size: 16 residues. Trimming at V came to 0 bases and at J to 4 bases, leaving 6 bases not matched to a gene. Germline CDR1 is SGHDN and CDR2 is FVKESK. CDR3 in amino acids: CASSQDTGTGVYEQYF. The CDR3 region has the DNA TGTGCCAGCAGCCAAGATACCGGGACAGGGGTATACGAGCAGTACTTC.

CDR3 residues: CASIWSPSDSPLHF. DNA of the CDR3: TGTGCCAGCATTTGGTCCCCCTCGGATTCACCCCTCCACTTT. The chain recombines TRBV2 with TRBJ1-6; D is unclear. This CDR3 has 14 amino acids. Germline V gives CDR1 SNHLY, CDR2 FYNNEI. V was shortened by 7 bases and J by 8 bases, with 15 bases between the two germline ends. Using reference TRBV2 and TRBJ1-6 for the parts outside the CDR3, the full variable domain is EPEVTQTPSHQVTQMGQEVILRCVPISNHLYFYWYRQILGQKVEFLVSFYNNEISEKSEIFDDQFSVERPDGSNFTLKIRSTKLEDSAMYFCASIWSPSDSPLHFGNGTRLTVT.

The rearrangement joins TRBV5-1 to TRBJ2-3, with no clear D. The CDR3 loop spans 12 amino acids. The V gene lost 4 bases and the J gene lost 5 bases, with 8 bases spanning the gap. Germline V lookup: CDR1 SGHRS, CDR2 YFSETQ. This CDR3 is CASSPPGDTQYF. The CDR3 nucleotides read TGCGCCAGCAGCCCCCCGGGAGATACGCAGTATTTT.

The chain carries TRBV6-1 and TRBJ2-4; 8 bases are a match to TRBD1. Germline V CDR1 and CDR2: MNHNS, SASEGT. V shed 2 bases, J shed 6 bases, and the junction held 9 bases outside the gene matches. There are 16 residues in the CDR3. This CDR3 reads CASSEIRTGRINIQYF. CDR3 sequence (DNA): TGTGCCAGCAGTGAAATCCGGACAGGGCGAATAAACATTCAGTACTTC.

The V and J genes are TRBV5-1 and TRBJ1-2; 7 bases line up with TRBD1. In germline, CDR1 is SGHRS, CDR2 YFSETQ. The J segment lost 9 bases and the V segment lost 4 bases, leaving 18 bases of the junction unmatched. The CDR3 consists of 16 residues. CDR3 coding DNA: TGCGCCAGCAGCACAAGTTCCGGGACAGACCCTTATAGCTACACCTTC. Its translation is CASSTSSGTDPYSYTF.

A word on this clone: Other nucleotide sequences from this sample produce the same CDR3. The CDR3 reads CASSLEGNAYNEQFF. The CDR3 region has the DNA TGCGCCAGCAGCTTGGAGGGGAACGCCTACAATGAGCAGTTCTTC. The chain has TRBV5-1 and TRBJ2-1; weak D call: TRBD1 (5 bases). V was pared by 0 bases and J by 2 bases, with 9 bases between. The V gene's germline CDR1 is SGHRS and CDR2 YFSETQ. The CDR3 totals 15 residues.

The J gene is TRBJ1-6, the V gene TRBV4-2, with 8 bases fitting TRBD1. Germline CDR1 is LGHNA and CDR2 is YNFKEQ. The CDR3 runs 16 residues. The trim removed 4 bases at V and 7 bases at J, leaving 9 bases unmatched. This CDR3 is CASSLLRQGRNSPLHF. The CDR3, as DNA: TGTGCCAGCAGCCTCCTCCGACAGGGGCGAAATTCACCCCTCCACTTT.

The chain is built from TRBV5-1 and TRBJ1-2; 7 bases are a match to TRBD1. The V gene's germline CDR1 is SGHRS and CDR2 YFSETQ. The J segment lost 3 bases and the V segment lost 7 bases, leaving 0 bases of the junction unmatched. The CDR3 length is 11 residues. The CDR3 coding sequence is TGCGCCAGCGGGACAGACTATGGCTACACCTTC. This codes for CASGTDYGYTF.

The chain couples TRBV5-1 to TRBJ2-1; 8 bases map to TRBD2. Germline V CDR1 and CDR2: SGHRS, YFSETQ. CDR3 length: 14 amino acids. Trimming took 4 bases from V and 1 from J; bases not matched to a gene: 1. The CDR3 coding sequence is TGCGCCAGCAGCGCGGGAGGTTCCTACAATGAGCAGTTCTTC. This translates into CASSAGGSYNEQFF.

V is TRBV7-3 and J is TRBJ2-7, with D possibly TRBD1 on 6 matching bases. V was shortened by 4 bases and J by 7 bases, with 11 bases between the two germline ends. The CDR3 runs to 12 residues. Germline CDR1 and CDR2: SGHTA and FQGTGA. The CDR3 reads CASSSTGFEQYF. The CDR3 DNA reads as TGTGCCAGCAGCTCCACAGGGTTTGAGCAGTACTTC.

In its sample, this clone was seen once. The rearrangement joins TRBV5-4 to TRBJ1-2; a possible D gene is TRBD1 (6 bases). The CDR3 is made up of 15 amino acids. V lost 0 bases, J lost 3 bases, and 12 bases lay in between. Germline V gives CDR1 SGHNT, CDR2 YYREEE (reference sequence). CDR3: CASSLELQGHYGYTF. The CDR3 region has the DNA TGTGCCAGCAGCTTGGAGTTGCAGGGGCACTATGGCTACACCTTC. Variable domain in full (rest from reference TRBV5-4 and TRBJ1-2): ETGVTQSPTHLIKTRGQQVTLRCSSQSGHNTVSWYQQALGQGPQFIFQYYREEENGRGNFPPRFSGLQFPNYSSELNVNALELDDSALYLCASSLELQGHYGYTFGSGTRLTVV.

The gene calls are TRBV12-5 and TRBJ1-6, with 7 bases fitting TRBD1. Germline lookup yields CDR1 LGHNT and CDR2 FRNRAP. V lost 5 bases to trimming and J lost 7 bases; unmatched junction nucleotides: 8. This CDR3 is 15 amino acids long. CDR3 in amino acids: CASGNEAGGNSPLHF. As DNA, the CDR3 is TGTGCTAGTGGTAACGAGGCAGGGGGGAATTCACCCCTCCACTTT.

The gene calls are TRBV5-1 and TRBJ2-7, with D hard to call. V was cut by 0 bases and J by 4 bases, with 8 bases left in between. CDR1 and CDR2 from the germline V gene are SGHRS and YFSETQ. The CDR3 is made up of 13 amino acids. CDR3 sequence: CASSLGPPYEQYF. The DNA of the CDR3 is TGCGCCAGCAGCTTGGGTCCCCCTTACGAGCAGTACTTC.

The J gene is TRBJ1-5, the V gene TRBV19; possibly TRBD1 for D (5 bases). Germline V CDR1 and CDR2: LNHDA, SQIVND (reference sequence). V shed 4 bases and J shed 2 bases, with 12 bases lying between them. The CDR3 contains 15 residues. CDR3 bases: TGTGCCAGTAGTAGCCAGGGTGGAGGCAATCAGCCCCAGCATTTT. It is translated as CASSSQGGGNQPQHF.

The rearrangement links TRBV30 to TRBJ1-5; D is ambiguous. V was shortened by 4 bases and J by 2 bases, with 12 bases between the two germline ends. The CDR3 is 14 amino acids. CDR1 and CDR2 from the germline V gene are GTSNPN and SVGIG (reference sequence). This CDR3 reads CAWNPGRGNQPQHF. The CDR3 bases are TGTGCCTGGAACCCGGGGAGAGGCAATCAGCCCCAGCATTTT.

The chain combines TRBV11-3 with TRBJ2-1; 8 positions match TRBD2. This CDR3 spans 16 amino acids. The junction had 15 bases not matched to a gene; V was cut back by 5 bases and J by 9 bases. The germline CDR1 and CDR2 sequences are SGHNT and YENEEA. CDR3 in amino acids: CASSPVTGTRYGEQFF. The CDR3, as DNA: TGTGCCAGCAGCCCCGTAACCGGGACTAGGTACGGTGAGCAGTTCTTC.

The CDR3 loop is CASSQTRDNEQFF. In DNA, the CDR3 is TGTGCCAGCAGCCAAACACGGGACAATGAGCAGTTCTTC. This chain links TRBV2 with TRBJ2-1; no firm D call. Germline assignment: CDR1 SNHLY and CDR2 FYNNEI. The CDR3 runs 13 residues. V lost 6 bases, J lost 5 bases, and 11 bases lay in between.

This sequence joins TRBV9 and TRBJ1-2; 7 bases agree with TRBD1. Unmatched junction bases numbered 5, after V lost 0 bases and J lost 6 bases. The CDR3 contains 14 residues. Germline CDR1 SGDLS, CDR2 YYNGEE. In DNA form, the CDR3 reads TGTGCCAGCAGCGTAGGGACAGGCCAGGATGGCTACACCTTC. It yields the protein CASSVGTGQDGYTF.

The chain uses TRBV30 and TRBJ1-2; possibly TRBD1 for D (6 bases). Per germline, CDR1 GTSNPN and CDR2 SVGIG (reference sequence). Between the trimmed V and J ends, which lost 2 bases and 3 bases, there was a span of 16 bases. The CDR3 extends over 15 amino acids. The CDR3 nucleotides read TGTGCCTGGAGTCCAACAGGGCCTGATGACTATGGCTACACCTTC. Translated, it gives CAWSPTGPDDYGYTF.

This chain uses TRBV5-6 with TRBJ2-5, with 7 bases lining up with TRBD2. V trimming: 1 base; J trimming: 2 bases; junction bases outside the gene matches: 5. The CDR3 spans 15 residues. Germline CDR1 and CDR2: SGHDT and YYEEEE. The CDR3 DNA reads as TGTGCCAGCAGCTTGTTCCAGCGGGGTCAAGAGACCCAGTACTTC. Amino acids: CASSLFQRGQETQYF. Full variable domain (rest looked up from reference TRBV5-6 and TRBJ2-5): DAGVTQSPTHLIKTRGQQVTLRCSPKSGHDTVSWYQQALGQGPQFIFQYYEEEERQRGNFPDRFSGHQFPNYSSELNVNALLLGDSALYLCASSLFQRGQETQYFGPGTRLLVL.